This TCR beta chain was obtained from a study of T cells in Graves' hyperthyroidism and ophthalmopathy. Amplification of TCR beta CDR3 regions used RNA as the template. TCR CDR3 underwent first-round RT-PCR with the HTBI primer set. TCRdb redid the calling of the multiplex PCR reads with MiXCR, one entry per CDR3 protein. The sample holds 380,000 or so distinct CDR3 sequences, approximately 13% seen once. The sample holds a few counts of this clonotype. Sequenced input: blood. The receptor was derived from a young woman with Graves' hyperthyroidism.

Written as DNA, the CDR3 is TGTGCCATCAGTGAGTCCCCGGGGGGCGAGCAGTACTTC. Its protein product is CAISESPGGEQYF. The chain has TRBV10-3 and TRBJ2-7; 7 bases agree with TRBD2. Germline assignment: CDR1 ENHRY and CDR2 SYGVKD. The V segment lost 0 bases and the J segment 6 bases; nucleotides outside the gene matches: 2. This CDR3 region has 13 residues.